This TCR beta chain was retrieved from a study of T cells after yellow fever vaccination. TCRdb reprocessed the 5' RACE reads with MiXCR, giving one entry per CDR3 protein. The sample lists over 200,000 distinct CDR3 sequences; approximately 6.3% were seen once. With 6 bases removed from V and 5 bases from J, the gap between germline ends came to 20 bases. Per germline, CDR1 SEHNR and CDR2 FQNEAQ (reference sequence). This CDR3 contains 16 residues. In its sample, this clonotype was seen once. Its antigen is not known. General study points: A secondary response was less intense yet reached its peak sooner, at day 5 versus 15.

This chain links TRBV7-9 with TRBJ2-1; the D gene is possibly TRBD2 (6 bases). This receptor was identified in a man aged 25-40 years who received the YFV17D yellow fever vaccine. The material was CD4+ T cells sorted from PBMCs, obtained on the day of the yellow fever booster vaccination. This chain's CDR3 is CASRQIPPQRDNEQFF. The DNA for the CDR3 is TGTGCCAGCAGACAAATCCCCCCCCAGCGGGACAATGAGCAGTTCTTC.